The following is a T cell receptor (beta chain) sequence with its context. These data come from a study of blood T cell repertoires in COVID-19. Looking at the study overall: Collection of acute and convalescent COVID-19 samples took place in the United States, Italy and Spain. PBMCs, B-cell-depleted T cells, or T cells were the source of the cDNA or gDNA that made up the material.

Per the study methods: Quantification of nucleated cells was approximated via reference gene primer amplification. Assay used: immunoSEQ multiplex PCR; TCRdb lists only in-frame clones, some missing. V and J calls and clone size are as listed in that table; D and trimming were resolved from the DNA. The top ten hold under 2% of the sample, which has around 250,000 clones, approximately 86% seen once. The germline CDR1 and CDR2 sequences are MNHEY and SMNVEV (reference sequence). The CDR3 length is 14 residues. The ends lost 3 bases at V and 9 bases at J; junction bases unmatched: 6. This receptor was identified in a woman aged 55-69 years who had recovered from COVID-19. V and J are TRBV27 and TRBJ2-1; 9 bases line up with TRBD2. Sequenced sample: peripheral blood. The CDR3 sequence: CASSLWTSDGEQFF. CDR3 nucleotides: TGTGCCAGCAGTTTGTGGACTAGCGACGGTGAGCAGTTCTTC.